This T cell receptor (beta chain) emerged from a study of T cell responses to AZD1222 COVID-19 vaccine. Notes on the study in general: The study found vaccine-associated CD4 TCRs spanning spike, dominant at 160-218 and 743-854. Researchers took repertoire samples only after the peak T cell response had come. Unmutated variant regions are reportedly targeted by nearly half of spike-specific TCRs. Donors were largely white British and mainly female; clonal diversity was possibly underestimated.

Concerning this clone itself: As yet, its antigen is unknown.

Germline V gene lookup returns CDR1 MDHEN and CDR2 SYDVKM. The CDR3 is 15 amino acids. Trimming took 7 bases from V and 2 from J; bases not matched to a gene: 11. The method was immunoSEQ multiplex PCR; TCRdb's version includes in-frame clones alone and lacks a portion of them. The sample lists under 200,000 clones, 85% to 95% occurring once. The sequence came from an adult in good health. This material consisted of peripheral blood, taken on day 0 of AZD1222 vaccination. The chain links TRBV28 to TRBJ2-7, with 7 bases lining up with TRBD2. CDR3 DNA: TGTGCCAGCACCCTTAGGGAGGGGATCCCCTACGAGCAGTACTTC. Protein product: CASTLREGIPYEQYF.